A single sample gave rise to the 26 T cell receptor beta chains below, sequenced in a study of cytomegalovirus exposure and HLA in healthy donors. The PCR employed 60 Vbeta primers together with 13 Jbeta primers. The repertoire was sequenced with immunoSEQ multiplex PCR; TCRdb's copy has only in-frame clones and lacks some. In the table there are about 130,000 clones, roughly four fifths of which are singletons. The sequencing input was PBMCs. Receptors originate from a woman aged 45-59 years in good health and CMV-seropositive.

V usage is TRBV5-1 and J usage is TRBJ2-7, with 10 bases aligning to TRBD2. J lost 3 bases, V lost 1 base, and 4 bases had no gene match. The CDR3 totals 15 residues. Germline V gene data show CDR1 as SGHRS and CDR2 as YFSETQ. The CDR3 loop reads CASSLLAGGNYEQYF. CDR3 sequence (DNA): TGCGCCAGCAGCTTGTTAGCGGGGGGTAACTACGAGCAGTACTTC.

This clone has a handful of counts. The chain couples TRBV7-2 to TRBJ2-3, with TRBD2 matching over 10 bases. Germline V gives CDR1 SGHTA, CDR2 FQGNSA. The V gene end was trimmed by 6 bases and the J gene end by 5 bases; junction bases not matched to a gene: 2. The CDR3 has 13 residues. This chain's CDR3 is CASRSSGGDTQYF. CDR3 DNA sequence: TGTGCCAGCAGGTCTAGCGGGGGAGATACGCAGTATTTT.

The chain is built from TRBV9 and TRBJ1-3; D is uncertain. Trimming removed 4 bases from V and 8 bases from J, with 16 bases in between. Germline assignment: CDR1 SGDLS and CDR2 YYNGEE. The CDR3 has 14 residues. The CDR3 region has the DNA TGTGCCAGCAGCCTGGAGGACCTCCGGGACACCATATATTTT. Its protein product is CASSLEDLRDTIYF.

This chain connects TRBV5-1 to TRBJ1-2; 8 positions agree with TRBD1. The V segment lost 0 bases and the J segment 8 bases; nucleotides outside the gene matches: 9. Germline assignment: CDR1 SGHRS and CDR2 YFSETQ. This CDR3 comprises 15 residues. DNA for the CDR3: TGCGCCAGCAGCTTGGTTGGGACAGGAGGGACGGGCTACACCTTC. Protein sequence: CASSLVGTGGTGYTF.

This clone occurred many times. The chain employs TRBV7-2 and TRBJ1-4; the match to TRBD1 covers 10 bases. Trimming took 6 bases from V and 8 from J; bases not matched to a gene: 9. Germline CDR1 is SGHTA and CDR2 is FQGNSA. The CDR3 is 15 residues long. CDR3: CASRDSGTGVEKLFF. DNA of the CDR3: TGTGCCAGCAGGGATTCAGGGACAGGGGTCGAAAAACTGTTTTTT.

V gene TRBV19 combines with J gene TRBJ2-3; a possible D gene is TRBD1 (6 bases). The germline V gene encodes CDR1 LNHDA and CDR2 SQIVND (reference sequence). The CDR3 has 15 residues. V was clipped by 6 bases and J by 5 bases, with 18 bases between them. This CDR3 reads CASSPDTRRGDTQYF. The CDR3 coding sequence is TGTGCCAGTAGCCCGGACACGCGCAGGGGAGATACGCAGTATTTT.

As to this clone: A junction end diverges from the germline sequence, so it may reflect a read error. This chain links TRBV5-6 with TRBJ2-5; TRBD2 agrees at 11 bases. The CDR3 covers 17 residues. The V gene's germline CDR1 is SGHDT and CDR2 YYEEEE. DNA of the CDR3: TGTGCCAGCAGCTTTAGTAGACTAGCGGGGAAGCAAGGGACCCAGTACTTC. Translating gives CASSFSRLAGKQGTQYF. Using reference TRBV5-6 and TRBJ2-5 for the parts outside the CDR3, the full variable domain is DAGVTQSPTHLIKTRGQQVTLRCSPKSGHDTVSWYQQALGQGPQFIFQYYEEEERQRGNFPDRFSGHQFPNYSSELNVNALLLGDSALYLCASSFSRLAGKQGTQYFGPGTRLLVL.

V usage is TRBV10-1 and J usage is TRBJ1-1, with a tentative D call TRBD1 (5 bases). The CDR3 is 12 amino acids. V was clipped by 0 bases and J by 11 bases, with 10 bases between them. Germline V gene data show CDR1 as WNHNN and CDR2 as SYGVQD (reference sequence). CDR3 in amino acids: CASSESGRGAFF. The CDR3 bases are TGCGCCAGCAGTGAGTCGGGACGGGGGGCTTTCTTT.

This sequence joins TRBV6-5 and TRBJ1-5; D is perhaps TRBD1 (5 bases). The V and J ends lost 7 bases and 3 bases respectively, with 16 bases between them. CDR3 size: 15 residues. Germline-derived CDR1 and CDR2 are MNHEY and SVGAGI. The CDR3 DNA follows: TGTGCCAGCAAGACTTCCGGGGGTGCCAATCAGCCCCAGCATTTT. It yields the protein CASKTSGGANQPQHF.

V and J are TRBV7-6 and TRBJ2-3; TRBD2 matches 7 bases. J was trimmed by 5 bases and V by 4 bases; bases with no gene match: 3. The CDR3 covers 13 residues. CDR1 and CDR2 from the germline V gene are SGHVS and FNYEAQ. Written as DNA, the CDR3 is TGTGCCAGCAGCTCGGGGGAGGGAGATACGCAGTATTTT. Residues: CASSSGEGDTQYF.

This clone has only a few counts. The identical CDR3 is also encoded by other nucleotide sequences in the sample. The rearrangement links TRBV7-9 to TRBJ1-1; D gene unclear. CDR1 and CDR2 from the germline V gene are SEHNR and FQNEAQ (reference sequence). This CDR3 has 14 residues. Trimming shortened V by 0 bases and J by 0 bases, and 5 bases separated the two germline ends. The CDR3 protein is CASSLAGLNTEAFF. DNA for the CDR3: TGTGCCAGCAGCTTAGCGGGCCTGAACACTGAAGCTTTCTTT.

The chain joins TRBV23-1 to TRBJ1-4; unclear D gene. TRBV23-1 is identified as an open reading frame with a role that is uncertain. Trimming stripped 4 bases from V and 3 bases from J, with 6 bases between. The CDR3 sequence is 13 residues long. This chain's CDR3 is CASSPGPNEKLFF. CDR3 nucleotide sequence: TGCGCCAGCAGTCCAGGTCCTAATGAAAAACTGTTTTTT.

The rearrangement uses TRBV5-6 and TRBJ2-7, with 7 bases identical to TRBD1. This CDR3 spans 13 amino acids. CDR1 is SGHDT, CDR2 YYEEEE, per germline. J lost 6 bases, V lost 0 bases, and 3 bases had no gene match. CDR3 sequence (DNA): TGTGCCAGCAGCTTGGGACAGGGTGGCGAGCAGTACTTC. It encodes CASSLGQGGEQYF.

This clone turned up a few times. The rearrangement links TRBV9 to TRBJ2-3; TRBD1 is a possible D gene (5 bases). This CDR3 has 14 residues. V was pared by 0 bases and J by 2 bases, with 7 bases between. Germline CDR1 reads SGDLS; CDR2 reads YYNGEE. This CDR3 is CASSVGQYTDTQYF. The CDR3 nucleotides are TGTGCCAGCAGCGTAGGACAGTACACAGATACGCAGTATTTT.

This chain links TRBV7-8 with TRBJ1-2, with unresolved D. The CDR3 is 12 residues long. V lost 4 bases and J lost 2, with 5 bases in between. CDR1 and CDR2 (germline): SGHVS, FQNEAQ. The CDR3: CASSSRNYGYTF. The CDR3 coding sequence is TGTGCCAGCAGCTCCAGAAACTATGGCTACACCTTC.

J is TRBJ1-5 and V is TRBV7-2, with D possibly matching TRBD1 (6 bases). The CDR3 runs 15 residues. Germline lookup yields CDR1 SGHTA and CDR2 FQGNSA. The V end lost 1 base, the J end lost 4 bases, and 11 bases lay between the germline ends. The CDR3 sequence: CASSLVPTGNQPQHF. The CDR3 DNA sequence: TGTGCCAGCAGCTTAGTGCCGACAGGAAATCAGCCCCAGCATTTT.

The chain carries TRBV25-1 and TRBJ1-2; unclear D gene. The V gene lost 6 bases and the J gene lost 0 bases, with 8 bases spanning the gap. Germline V gene data show CDR1 as MGHDK and CDR2 as SYGVNS. CDR3 length: 13 residues. Here the CDR3 reads CASRASANYGYTF. The CDR3 DNA reads TGTGCCAGCAGGGCCTCCGCTAACTATGGCTACACCTTC.

The rearrangement uses TRBV11-3 and TRBJ2-7, with TRBD2 matching over 7 bases. V shed 2 bases, J shed 7 bases, and the junction held 20 bases outside the gene matches. The CDR3 has 18 residues. The germline V gene encodes CDR1 SGHNT and CDR2 YENEEA. CDR3 sequence reads: CASSLFSQVSSGIGEQYF. The CDR3 DNA follows: TGTGCCAGCAGCTTATTCAGTCAAGTATCCAGCGGGATTGGTGAGCAGTACTTC.

The chain joins TRBV2 to TRBJ2-4; D is possibly TRBD2 (6 bases). Per germline, CDR1 SNHLY and CDR2 FYNNEI. The CDR3 is made up of 16 amino acids. V was trimmed by 2 bases and J by 0 bases, leaving 11 bases between them. CDR3 nucleotides: TGTGCCAGCAGTGAATCGGCGGGGATAGCCAAAAACATTCAGTACTTC. Its translation: CASSESAGIAKNIQYF.

A few counts support this clone. V is TRBV19 and J is TRBJ1-1; a weak D match, TRBD1 (6 bases). This CDR3 comprises 15 residues. Trimming left V 1 base short and J 3 bases short, with 12 bases between. The germline gives CDR1 LNHDA, CDR2 SQIVND (reference sequence). The CDR3, as DNA: TGTGCCAGTAGTATAGGGACAGTTGGATACACTGAAGCTTTCTTT. This encodes CASSIGTVGYTEAFF.

This chain uses TRBV18 with TRBJ1-2, with no clear D. The V and J ends lost 8 bases and 1 base respectively, with 17 bases between them. In germline, CDR1 is KGHSH, CDR2 LQKENI. This CDR3 spans 15 amino acids. CDR3 region: CASLRGGFNNYGYTF. In DNA form, the CDR3 reads TGTGCCAGCCTACGTGGAGGCTTCAATAACTATGGCTACACCTTC.

V usage is TRBV6-1 and J usage is TRBJ1-5, with 7 bases aligning to TRBD1. The CDR3 runs to 13 residues. The J segment lost 2 bases and the V segment lost 6 bases, leaving 1 base of the junction unmatched. CDR1 MNHNS and CDR2 SASEGT come from the germline V gene. In DNA form, the CDR3 reads TGTGCCAGCAGAGGACAGGGCAATCAGCCCCAGCATTTT. Translating it yields CASRGQGNQPQHF.

This clone was seen just once. This chain joins TRBV27 and TRBJ2-5; 14 bases map to TRBD2. CDR1 is MNHEY and CDR2 is SMNVEV in the germline V gene (reference sequence). The CDR3 covers 16 residues. The V and J ends lost 6 bases and 4 bases, in that order; junction bases with no gene match: 7. The CDR3 sequence: CASRTSGGARAETQYF. CDR3 in DNA: TGTGCCAGCAGGACTAGCGGGGGGGCCCGGGCAGAGACCCAGTACTTC.

The V and J genes are TRBV4-2 and TRBJ2-7; TRBD2 agrees at 14 bases. CDR1 is LGHNA, CDR2 YNFKEQ, per germline. Trimming removed 4 bases from V and 7 bases from J; junction bases left unmatched: 9. The CDR3 extends over 16 amino acids. The CDR3 bases are TGTGCCAGCAGCCTCAACCCGGGACTAGCGGGGGAAGAGCAGTACTTC. Translated: CASSLNPGLAGEEQYF.

This clone has just a few counts. This rearrangement joins TRBV2 to TRBJ2-3, with unresolved D. The germline V gene encodes CDR1 SNHLY and CDR2 FYNNEI. The CDR3 covers 13 residues. V was pared by 4 bases and J by 1 base, with 6 bases between. CDR3 nucleotide sequence: TGTGCCAGCAGTGCAGAGGGCACAGATACGCAGTATTTT. Its protein is CASSAEGTDTQYF.

The table lists this clone with a few counts. DNA of the CDR3: TGTGCCAGCAGCCCCCCGGGACTACCCTACAATGAGCAGTTCTTC. Protein: CASSPPGLPYNEQFF. The chain joins TRBV11-2 to TRBJ2-1; 7 nucleotides line up with TRBD2. The CDR3 spans 15 residues. Germline-derived CDR1 and CDR2 are SGHAT and FQNNGV. V dropped 5 bases and J dropped 2; count of bases not matched to a gene: 6.